The clone carrying this TCR beta chain has at least ten counts. Its matching antigen is unknown. The record originates from a study of CD8+CD57+ T cells in acquired aplastic anemia. Study results and caveats: Sharing between patients and controls was observed for twenty-nine CD8+ CDR3 sequences.

Template material for TCR beta VDJ and CDR3 profiling consisted of genomic DNA. TCRdb redid the calling of the reads with MiXCR, one entry per CDR3 protein. Altogether about 190,000 distinct CDR3 sequences are present, about 53% being singletons, with the ten largest covering 15% to 20%. The sample was sorted CD4+, CD8+, or CD8+CD57+ T cells (not recorded which) from PBMCs. The TCR sequence derives from a human donor in good health, serving as a control.

In DNA, the CDR3 is TGTGCCAGCAGGCAAAGGGGCGACAGAGAAGCTTTCTTT. Its translation: CASRQRGDREAFF. The rearrangement joins TRBV12-3 or TRBV12-4 to TRBJ1-1, with D tentatively TRBD1 (5 bases). This CDR3 is 13 amino acids long. Deletions cut 6 bases from V and 8 bases from J, with 16 bases between.